One sample yielded the 10 T cell receptor beta chains listed below, sequenced in a study of beta chain features in type 1 diabetes. The entirety of the isolated RNA underwent reverse transcription, so expressed TCRB transcripts were sequenced. Clones were sequenced by immunoSEQ multiplex PCR, and TCRdb holds only the in-frame ones, with some missing. In the table there are approximately 140,000 clones, under 60% of which are singletons. Sequenced: Tregs from blood. These receptors were taken from a man aged 18 to 29 in good health.

This clone came up once. The V and J genes are TRBV5-4 and TRBJ1-4; maybe TRBD1 (5 bases). CDR3 length: 15 residues. The germline V and J ends were trimmed by 3 bases and 5 bases, with 14 bases remaining between them. The V gene's germline CDR1 is SGHNT and CDR2 YYREEE (reference sequence). Here the CDR3 DNA reads TGTGCCAGCAGCTCCAAGGTGGGGGGGAATGAAAAACTGTTTTTT. This sequence encodes CASSSKVGGNEKLFF.

A few counts support this clone. The CDR3 sequence: CASSPVFGANVLTF. Written as DNA, the CDR3 is TGTGCCAGCAGTCCCGTCTTTGGGGCCAACGTCCTGACTTTC. This chain connects TRBV6-5 to TRBJ2-6; no definite D call. This CDR3 has 14 residues. Trimming left V 5 bases short and J 3 bases short, with 8 bases between. CDR1 and CDR2 (germline): MNHEY, SVGAGI.

The chain joins TRBV18 to TRBJ2-7, with 10 bases fitting TRBD2. With 6 bases clipped from V and 5 bases from J, the junction kept 7 bases outside the gene matches. The CDR3 runs 14 residues. Germline CDR1 reads KGHSH; CDR2 reads LQKENI. In DNA form, the CDR3 reads TGTGCCAGCTCCCCTAGCGGGAGAACCCACGAGCAGTACTTC. Its protein product is CASSPSGRTHEQYF.

The V call is TRBV6-6, the J call TRBJ2-1; TRBD2 might be the D (5 bases). The germline V gene encodes CDR1 MNHNY and CDR2 SVGAGI (reference sequence). The CDR3 spans 16 residues. Trimming left V 0 bases short and J 4 bases short, with 13 bases between. The CDR3 here is CASSYSSAGKYNEQFF. CDR3 coding DNA: TGTGCCAGCAGTTACTCGAGCGCCGGGAAATACAATGAGCAGTTCTTC.

This clone was recorded a few times. The gene calls are TRBV5-1 and TRBJ2-1; 11 nucleotides align to TRBD2. Germline trimming cut 7 bases from V and 6 bases from J; bases unmatched to any gene: 6. There are 14 residues in the CDR3. Germline V gene lookup returns CDR1 SGHRS and CDR2 YFSETQ. The CDR3, as DNA: TGCGCCAGCGGTCTAGCGGGGGGCTCCAATGAGCAGTTCTTC. Translation: CASGLAGGSNEQFF. Variable domain in full (rest from reference TRBV5-1 and TRBJ2-1): KAGVTQTPRYLIKTRGQQVTLSCSPISGHRSVSWYQQTPGQGLQFLFEYFSETQRNKGNFPGRFSGRQFSNSRSEMNVSTLELGDSALYLCASGLAGGSNEQFFGPGTRLTVL.

V gene TRBV5-6 combines with J gene TRBJ2-6, with a tentative D call TRBD2 (6 bases). From germline, CDR1 is SGHDT and CDR2 YYEEEE. There are 15 residues in the CDR3. V lost 4 bases and J lost 1, with 9 bases in between. CDR3 DNA sequence: TGTGCCAGCAGCCACCGGGGGTCTGGGGCCAACGTCCTGACTTTC. Translating it yields CASSHRGSGANVLTF.

About this clone itself: The junction shows a germline mismatch at one end, possibly a read error. The rearrangement uses TRBV19 and TRBJ2-2, with 10 bases identical to TRBD2. Germline loops: CDR1 LNHDA, CDR2 SQIVND (reference sequence). The CDR3 extends over 18 amino acids. The CDR3 region is CVSSISPSGSPYTGELFF. CDR3 bases: TGTGTCAGTAGTATTTCTCCTAGCGGGAGCCCCTATACCGGGGAGCTGTTTTTT.

The chain carries TRBV18 and TRBJ1-2, with 7 bases fitting TRBD1. V was clipped by 6 bases and J by 1 base; unmatched bases: 11. The CDR3 totals 16 residues. Germline CDR1 KGHSH, CDR2 LQKENI. The DNA of the CDR3 is TGTGCCAGCTCTGTGGACAGGAGAGGAATTAACTATGGCTACACCTTC. Protein: CASSVDRRGINYGYTF.

J is TRBJ2-7 and V is TRBV5-4, with 13 positions matching TRBD2. This CDR3 is 16 amino acids long. Germline V CDR1 and CDR2: SGHNT, YYREEE (reference sequence). With V trimmed by 4 bases and J by 4 bases, 8 bases remained unmatched. The CDR3 protein is CASSPGGTSGIYEQYF. CDR3 DNA: TGTGCCAGCAGCCCGGGGGGGACTAGCGGGATTTACGAGCAGTACTTC.

The V call is TRBV7-9, the J call TRBJ1-6; D call uncertain. Germline V gene sequence: CDR1 SEHNR, CDR2 FQNEAQ (reference sequence). CDR3 length: 13 residues. Here the CDR3 DNA reads TGTGGTTCTAGGAGCTCCTATAATTCACCCCTCCACTTT. It is translated as CGSRSSYNSPLHF.